The clone carrying this T cell receptor beta chain was seen a few times. What it binds is not known. TCR alpha and TCR beta cDNA libraries carrying sample barcodes and UMIs came from 5'RACE with constant-segment primers. Via MiXCR, TCRdb re-called the 5' RACE reads, giving one row per CDR3 protein. The sample holds hundreds of thousands of distinct CDR3 sequences; 15% are singletons and the top ten take 2% to 2.5%. This sample is drawn from a study of T-cell memory formation after mild COVID-19. Regarding the study as a whole: CD4+ bias marked clones expanding day 15 to 37, unlike balanced contracting clones. CD8+ contracting clones occupied EMRA, while CD4+ ones occupied mainly CM and EM.

V lost 3 bases, J lost 5 bases, and 10 bases lay in between. The CDR3 is 13 amino acids. The chain carries TRBV12-3 or TRBV12-4 and TRBJ1-2; tentative D call: TRBD1 (6 bases). The receptor was derived from an adult woman who had mild COVID-19 (a few samples of this study predate the infection). Cell type and time point are not known. Sequencing was done on a sample of PBMCs or a T cell subset sorted from them (not recorded which). The CDR3 DNA follows: TGTGCCAGCAGTTTTGGGGGGCGGTATGGCTACACCTTC. Its protein product is CASSFGGRYGYTF.